This TCR beta chain derives from a study of response to subunit inactivated influenza vaccine. Overall study findings and caveats: The authors suggested that few new T cells are recruited per seasonal influenza vaccination.

One entry per CDR3 protein results from TCRdb running MiXCR on the RT-PCR reads. The data show 650,000 to 700,000 distinct CDR3 sequences, less than 20% seen once. This CDR3 comprises 15 residues. In germline, CDR1 is SGHVS, CDR2 FNYEAQ. Losses at the gene ends were 2 bases for V and 4 bases for J; bases not matched to a gene: 7. In the case of this clonotype: Its antigen is not identified.

The sample here was PBMCs from blood, taken about 11 days after vaccination. This clonotype originated in a man in his fifties or sixties who received an inactivated influenza vaccine. The chain combines TRBV7-6 with TRBJ2-5; TRBD1 agrees at 7 bases. The CDR3 coding sequence is TGTGCCAGCAGCTTAAATATTAGGGGGCGAGAGACCCAGTACTTC. This translates into CASSLNIRGRETQYF.